Presented here are 29 T cell receptor beta chains from one specimen sequenced in a study of cytomegalovirus exposure and HLA in healthy donors. This table comes from immunoSEQ multiplex PCR, and its TCRdb copy is limited to in-frame clones, with some not included. The sample includes roughly 230,000 clones, around 90% seen only once; the top ten take 3% to 3.5%. The sequenced sample was PBMCs. The receptor set was obtained from a woman aged 25 to 39 in good health and CMV-seronegative.

Note on this clone: Other DNA sequences in this specimen translate into the identical CDR3. The rearrangement links TRBV27 to TRBJ2-1; D gene unclear. Germline V CDR1 and CDR2: MNHEY, SMNVEV (reference sequence). The CDR3 is 14 residues long. V was pared by 2 bases and J by 0 bases, with 5 bases between. Here the CDR3 DNA reads TGTGCCAGCAGTTTAACGAGCTCCTACAATGAGCAGTTCTTC. Translated: CASSLTSSYNEQFF.

The chain combines TRBV18 with TRBJ1-1; 8 bases are shared with TRBD1. J lost 1 base, V lost 8 bases, and 9 bases had no gene match. The CDR3 spans 15 residues. CDR1 and CDR2 (germline): KGHSH, LQKENI. CDR3: CASQSLQGENTEAFF. The CDR3 DNA reads as TGTGCCAGCCAAAGCTTACAGGGGGAGAACACTGAAGCTTTCTTT.

The V call is TRBV18, the J call TRBJ2-7, with TRBD1 matching over 9 bases. The CDR3 has 15 amino acids. Unmatched junction bases numbered 3, after V lost 0 bases and J lost 3 bases. Germline assignment: CDR1 KGHSH and CDR2 LQKENI. For the CDR3, the DNA is TGTGCCAGCTCACCACCCGGGACAGGGATCTACGAGCAGTACTTC. This encodes CASSPPGTGIYEQYF. Full variable domain (missing parts from reference TRBV18 and TRBJ2-7): NAGVMQNPRHLVRRRGQEARLRCSPMKGHSHVYWYRQLPEEGLKFMVYLQKENIIDESGMPKERFSAEFPKEGPSILRIQQVVRGDSAAYFCASSPPGTGIYEQYFGPGTRLTVT.

The rearrangement uses TRBV6-4 and TRBJ2-2, with D tentatively TRBD1 (5 bases). V was shortened by 6 bases and J by 2 bases, with 16 bases between the two germline ends. The germline V gene encodes CDR1 MRHNA and CDR2 SNTAGT. The length of the CDR3 is 16 residues. CDR3 loop: CASRGILQVNTGELFF. CDR3 bases: TGTGCCAGCAGAGGGATTCTACAGGTTAACACCGGGGAGCTGTTTTTT.

The V and J genes are TRBV4-2 and TRBJ2-1; tentatively, D is TRBD1 or TRBD2 (5 bases each). Germline CDR1 LGHNA, CDR2 YNFKEQ. Trimming removed 1 base at V and 10 bases at J, with 23 bases between. The CDR3 length is 17 residues. As DNA, the CDR3 is TGTGCCAGCAGCCAAGGTCCGGCGGAGTGGAGTGGGGACGAGCAGTTCTTC. It translates to CASSQGPAEWSGDEQFF.

This clone was detected only once. This rearrangement joins TRBV6-5 to TRBJ2-3, with D uncertain. The CDR3 totals 14 residues. Germline V gene data show CDR1 as MNHEY and CDR2 as SVGAGI. Trimming took off 3 bases at V and 4 bases at J, with 11 bases between the two ends. CDR3 amino acids: CASSYSRGPDTQYF. For the CDR3, the DNA is TGTGCCAGCAGTTATTCTAGAGGTCCAGATACGCAGTATTTT.

This clone was counted at least ten times. This chain links TRBV5-6 with TRBJ1-2, with 7 nucleotides matching TRBD1. This CDR3 has 15 residues. Germline CDR1 reads SGHDT; CDR2 reads YYEEEE. V lost 4 bases to trimming and J lost 6 bases; unmatched junction nucleotides: 12. CDR3 sequence: CASSDYRGKVHGYTF. The CDR3 coding sequence is TGTGCCAGCAGCGACTACAGGGGAAAGGTACATGGCTACACCTTC.

The V gene is TRBV7-8, the J gene TRBJ2-5; D tentatively fits TRBD1 or TRBD2 (5 bases each). Germline V CDR1 and CDR2: SGHVS, FQNEAQ. The CDR3 loop spans 13 amino acids. The V end lost 4 bases, the J end lost 4 bases, and 10 bases lay between the germline ends. The CDR3 nucleotides are TGTGCCAGCAGCTCCCCGGGGCTAGAGACCCAGTACTTC. Protein sequence: CASSSPGLETQYF.

The chain links TRBV29-1 to TRBJ2-7; no definite D call. The V gene's germline CDR1 is SQVTM and CDR2 ANQGSEA. V gave up 1 base and J gave up 0 bases, with 10 bases separating them. The CDR3 is 14 amino acids. The CDR3, as DNA: TGCAGCGTTGAAGTAGGCCTAAGCTCCTACGAGCAGTACTTC. Translating it yields CSVEVGLSSYEQYF.

The chain joins TRBV27 to TRBJ2-7, with D perhaps TRBD2 (5 bases). CDR1 is MNHEY and CDR2 is SMNVEV in the germline V gene (reference sequence). CDR3 length: 12 amino acids. V was clipped by 8 bases and J by 5 bases, with 13 bases between them. CDR3 residues: CASAGGLDEQYF. CDR3 coding DNA: TGTGCCAGCGCGGGCGGGCTCGACGAGCAGTACTTC.

This clone was counted only a few times. V and J are TRBV5-1 and TRBJ2-7; TRBD2 is a possible D gene (5 bases). Per the germline V gene, CDR1 is SGHRS and CDR2 is YFSETQ. Trimming removed 4 bases at V and 7 bases at J, with 15 bases between. The CDR3 covers 13 residues. The CDR3 nucleotides read TGCGCCAGCAGCGTAGGACTGGAAGGGGAGCAGTACTTC. Its translation is CASSVGLEGEQYF.

The chain links TRBV29-1 to TRBJ2-1; 13 bases match TRBD2. The length of the CDR3 is 14 residues. J was trimmed by 8 bases and V by 6 bases; bases with no gene match: 7. The germline gives CDR1 SQVTM, CDR2 ANQGSEA. The CDR3 coding sequence is TGCAGCGTGGGGTCAGGACTAGCGGGAGATGAGCAGTTCTTC. It codes for CSVGSGLAGDEQFF.

The V call is TRBV11-3, the J call TRBJ2-3, with D uncertain. There are 14 residues in the CDR3. Germline lookup yields CDR1 SGHNT and CDR2 YENEEA. V was pared by 0 bases and J by 5 bases, with 9 bases between. CDR3 coding DNA: TGTGCCAGCAGCTTAGATTTGGAGCGAGATACGCAGTATTTT. This translates into CASSLDLERDTQYF.

The gene calls are TRBV5-1 and TRBJ1-4; D uncertain. The germline V gene encodes CDR1 SGHRS and CDR2 YFSETQ. V lost 0 bases and J 1 base, leaving 4 bases between the germline ends. This CDR3 spans 14 amino acids. The CDR3 loop reads CASSLAVTNEKLFF. The CDR3 region has the DNA TGCGCCAGCAGCTTGGCTGTAACTAATGAAAAACTGTTTTTT.

The chain is built from TRBV27 and TRBJ2-1, with 7 bases identical to TRBD1. Losses at the gene ends were 4 bases for V and 12 bases for J; bases not matched to a gene: 6. The CDR3 length is 12 residues. From germline, CDR1 is MNHEY and CDR2 SMNVEV (reference sequence). The CDR3 nucleotides are TGTGCCAGCAGTTGGGACAGAAGGCTGCAGTTCTTC. The encoded protein is CASSWDRRLQFF.

CDR3 DNA: TGTGCCAGCAGTGTCCCCGGAACCGGGGAGCTGTTTTTT. It codes for CASSVPGTGELFF. This chain connects TRBV6-4 to TRBJ2-2; D gene ambiguous. Deletions cut 4 bases from V and 5 bases from J, with 8 bases between. The CDR3 is 13 amino acids. Germline assignment: CDR1 MRHNA and CDR2 SNTAGT.

The rearrangement links TRBV28 to TRBJ2-7; D gene ambiguous. V was trimmed by 5 bases and J by 2 bases, leaving 25 bases between them. The CDR3 length is 18 residues. Looked up from germline, CDR1 is MDHEN and CDR2 is SYDVKM. CDR3 bases: TGTGCCAGCAGTCCCTCCCCCTCCCCGGGCCGTACCCCCTACGAGCAGTACTTC. Its protein product is CASSPSPSPGRTPYEQYF.

The rearrangement uses TRBV23-1 and TRBJ2-1; 8 nucleotides match TRBD1. TRBV23-1 is identified as an open reading frame with a role that is uncertain. This CDR3 is built from 22 residues. Losses at the gene ends were 2 bases for V and 5 bases for J; bases not matched to a gene: 26. Here the CDR3 reads CASSQMRPGQVIQIPPHNEQFF. The DNA of the CDR3 is TGCGCCAGCAGTCAAATGCGCCCGGGACAGGTGATCCAGATACCCCCACACAATGAGCAGTTCTTC.

This rearrangement joins TRBV25-1 to TRBJ2-1; 11 bases agree with TRBD2. Germline CDR1 MGHDK, CDR2 SYGVNS. This CDR3 region has 15 residues. V lost 7 bases, J lost 3 bases, and 5 bases stayed unmatched. The DNA of the CDR3 is TGTGCCAGCAATAAACTAGCGGGAGACTACAATGAGCAGTTCTTC. Translation gives CASNKLAGDYNEQFF.

This clone was recorded only once. The chain carries TRBV6-6 and TRBJ2-7; 7 bases agree with TRBD1. This CDR3 region has 14 residues. Germline loops: CDR1 MNHNY, CDR2 SVGAGI (reference sequence). J was trimmed by 3 bases and V by 2 bases; bases with no gene match: 4. DNA of the CDR3: TGTGCCAGCAGTTACCCGGGACAGAACTACGAGCAGTACTTC. Protein sequence: CASSYPGQNYEQYF.

V usage is TRBV9 and J usage is TRBJ2-5, with a possible D match to TRBD2 (5 bases). The CDR3 has 13 residues. V was trimmed by 3 bases and J by 2 bases, leaving 8 bases between them. Germline CDR1 and CDR2: SGDLS and YYNGEE. CDR3 region: CASSDEGQETQYF. The CDR3 DNA is TGTGCCAGCAGCGACGAGGGACAAGAGACCCAGTACTTC.

This chain links TRBV27 with TRBJ1-4; 8 nucleotides agree with TRBD1. The CDR3 sequence is 16 residues long. The trim removed 3 bases at V and 5 bases at J, leaving 8 bases unmatched. Per germline, CDR1 MNHEY and CDR2 SMNVEV (reference sequence). The CDR3 nucleotides read TGTGCCAGCAGTTTGGTTGGGGACAGGCCGAATGAAAAACTGTTTTTT. Translated, it gives CASSLVGDRPNEKLFF.

The chain has TRBV13 and TRBJ2-7; D uncertain. Germline V lookup: CDR1 PRHDT, CDR2 FYEKMQ (reference sequence). This CDR3 is 14 amino acids long. V was pared by 0 bases and J by 0 bases, with 6 bases between. The CDR3 bases are TGTGCCAGCAGCTTAGGACTTGCCTCCTACGAGCAGTACTTC. It encodes CASSLGLASYEQYF.

A word on this clone: The same CDR3 also results from other DNA sequences found in this sample. The V call is TRBV27, the J call TRBJ1-1; D not resolved. The ends were cut back, 0 bases at V and 0 bases at J, with 2 bases in the middle. CDR1 and CDR2 (germline): MNHEY, SMNVEV (reference sequence). This CDR3 comprises 13 residues. The CDR3 protein is CASSLSVNTEAFF. Written as DNA, the CDR3 is TGTGCCAGCAGTTTATCTGTGAACACTGAAGCTTTCTTT.

This clone appeared a single time. The chain recombines TRBV5-1 with TRBJ2-7; D not resolved. The V gene's germline CDR1 is SGHRS and CDR2 YFSETQ. The CDR3 runs 15 residues. V lost 0 bases, J lost 5 bases, and 15 bases lay in between. Here the CDR3 DNA reads TGCGCCAGCAGCTTGGACGGCCGGAGCGTGAACGAGCAGTACTTC. It translates to CASSLDGRSVNEQYF.

This chain uses TRBV9 with TRBJ2-1, with TRBD2 matching over 10 bases. Unmatched junction bases numbered 8, after V lost 5 bases and J lost 6 bases. CDR3 length equals 15 residues. In germline, CDR1 is SGDLS, CDR2 YYNGEE. Here the CDR3 DNA reads TGTGCCAGCAGTCCAAGCGGGAGGGCTGGCAATGAGCAGTTCTTC. Protein: CASSPSGRAGNEQFF.

This chain connects TRBV28 to TRBJ1-5; TRBD1 matches at 10 bases. The CDR3 loop spans 18 amino acids. Per the germline V gene, CDR1 is MDHEN and CDR2 is SYDVKM. J lost 2 bases, V lost 3 bases, and 10 bases had no gene match. The CDR3 nucleotides read TGTGCCAGCAGTTTTGGGACAGGGGCCCTGGTGGGCAATCAGCCCCAGCATTTT. Its translation: CASSFGTGALVGNQPQHF.

This chain joins TRBV11-2 and TRBJ2-7, with TRBD1 identical over 7 bases. Germline V CDR1 and CDR2: SGHAT, FQNNGV. The V gene end was trimmed by 5 bases and the J gene end by 2 bases; junction bases not matched to a gene: 12. The CDR3 is 16 residues long. CDR3 region: CASSPQLTGKAYEQYF. CDR3 sequence (DNA): TGTGCCAGCAGCCCTCAGCTGACAGGGAAGGCCTACGAGCAGTACTTC.

DNA of the CDR3: TGTGCCAGCAGGGGACAGGGGTTAAATCAGCCCCAGCATTTT. Encoded protein: CASRGQGLNQPQHF. This chain uses TRBV6-7 with TRBJ1-5; 10 bases are a match to TRBD1. TRBV6-7 is identified as an open reading frame with a role that is uncertain. The CDR3 totals 14 residues. V trimming: 6 bases; J trimming: 4 bases; junction bases outside the gene matches: 3.